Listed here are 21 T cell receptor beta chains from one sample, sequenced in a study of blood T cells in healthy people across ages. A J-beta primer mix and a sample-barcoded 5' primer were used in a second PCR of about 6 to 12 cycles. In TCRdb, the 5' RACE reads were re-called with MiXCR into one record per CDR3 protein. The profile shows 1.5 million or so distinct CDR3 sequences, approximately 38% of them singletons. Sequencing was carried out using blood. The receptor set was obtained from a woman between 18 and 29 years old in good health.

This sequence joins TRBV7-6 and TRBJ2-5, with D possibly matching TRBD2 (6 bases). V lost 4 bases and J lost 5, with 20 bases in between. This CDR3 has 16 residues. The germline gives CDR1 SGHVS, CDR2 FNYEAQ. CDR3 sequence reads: CASSSQTGVVFETQYF. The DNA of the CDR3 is TGTGCCAGCAGCTCCCAGACGGGAGTCGTTTTCGAGACCCAGTACTTC.

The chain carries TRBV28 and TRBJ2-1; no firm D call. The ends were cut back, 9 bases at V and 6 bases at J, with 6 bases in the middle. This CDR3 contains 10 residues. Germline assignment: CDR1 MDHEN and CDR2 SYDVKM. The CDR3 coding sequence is TGTGCCAGTCTAGGCAATGAGCAGTTCTTC. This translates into CASLGNEQFF.

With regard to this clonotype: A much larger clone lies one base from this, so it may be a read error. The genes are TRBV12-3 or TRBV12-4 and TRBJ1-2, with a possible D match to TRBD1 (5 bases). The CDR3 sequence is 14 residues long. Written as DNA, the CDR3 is TGTGCCAGCAGTTTGGGGGGTGGTAACTATGACTACACCTTC. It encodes CASSLGGGNYDYTF.

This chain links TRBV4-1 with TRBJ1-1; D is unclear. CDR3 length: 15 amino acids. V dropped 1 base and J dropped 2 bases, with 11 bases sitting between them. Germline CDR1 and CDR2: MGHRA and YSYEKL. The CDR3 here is CASSQVRAANTEAFF. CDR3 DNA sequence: TGCGCCAGCAGCCAAGTGAGGGCGGCAAACACTGAAGCTTTCTTT.

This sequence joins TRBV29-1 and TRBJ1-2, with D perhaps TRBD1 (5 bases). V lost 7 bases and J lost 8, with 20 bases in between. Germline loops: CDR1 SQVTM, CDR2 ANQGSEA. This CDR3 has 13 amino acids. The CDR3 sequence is CSAAIQGTWGYTF. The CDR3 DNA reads TGCAGCGCCGCTATTCAGGGAACGTGGGGCTACACCTTC.

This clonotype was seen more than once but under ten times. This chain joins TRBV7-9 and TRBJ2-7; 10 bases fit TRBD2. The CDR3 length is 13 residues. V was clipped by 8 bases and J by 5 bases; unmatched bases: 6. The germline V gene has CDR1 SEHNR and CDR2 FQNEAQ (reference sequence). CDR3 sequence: CASRASGSHEQYF. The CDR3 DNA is TGTGCCAGCCGGGCTAGCGGGAGTCACGAGCAGTACTTC.

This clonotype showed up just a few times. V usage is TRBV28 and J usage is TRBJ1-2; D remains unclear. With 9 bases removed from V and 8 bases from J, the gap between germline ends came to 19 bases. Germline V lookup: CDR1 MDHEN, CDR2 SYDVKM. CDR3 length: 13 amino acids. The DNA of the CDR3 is TGTGCCAGTCAAGAGGGAGGAAGTAAAGGCTACACCTTC. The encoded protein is CASQEGGSKGYTF.

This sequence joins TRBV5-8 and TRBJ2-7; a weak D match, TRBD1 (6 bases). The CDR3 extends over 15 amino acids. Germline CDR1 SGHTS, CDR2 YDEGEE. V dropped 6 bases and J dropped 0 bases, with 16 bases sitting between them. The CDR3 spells CASTVDSSSSYEQYF. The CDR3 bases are TGTGCCAGCACCGTGGACAGTTCAAGCTCCTACGAGCAGTACTTC.

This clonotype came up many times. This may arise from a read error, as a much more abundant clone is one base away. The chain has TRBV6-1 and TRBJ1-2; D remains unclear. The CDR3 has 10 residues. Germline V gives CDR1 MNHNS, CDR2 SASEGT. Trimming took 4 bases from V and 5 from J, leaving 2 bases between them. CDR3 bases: TGTGCCAGCAGTGCTTATGGCTACACCTTC. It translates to CASSAYGYTF.

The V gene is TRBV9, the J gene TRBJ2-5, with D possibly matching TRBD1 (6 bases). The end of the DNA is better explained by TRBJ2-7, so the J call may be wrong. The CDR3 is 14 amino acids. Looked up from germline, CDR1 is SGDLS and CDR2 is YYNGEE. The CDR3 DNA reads TGTGCCAGCAGCGTAGTGGGACATGACTACGAGCAGTACTTC. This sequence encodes CASSVVGHDYEQYF.

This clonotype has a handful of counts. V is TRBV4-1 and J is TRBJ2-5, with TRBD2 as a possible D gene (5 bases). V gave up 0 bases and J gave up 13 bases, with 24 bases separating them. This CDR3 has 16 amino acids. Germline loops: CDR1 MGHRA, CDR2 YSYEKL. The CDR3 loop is CASSQDAGRGRTLWYF. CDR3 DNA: TGCGCCAGCAGCCAAGATGCGGGCAGAGGCCGGACCCTCTGGTACTTC.

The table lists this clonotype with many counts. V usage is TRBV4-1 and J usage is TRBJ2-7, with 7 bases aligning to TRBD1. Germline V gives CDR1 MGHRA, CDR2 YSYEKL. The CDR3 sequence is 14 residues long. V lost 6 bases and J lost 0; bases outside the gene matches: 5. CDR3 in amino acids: CASSPDRASYEQYF. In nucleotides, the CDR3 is TGCGCCAGCAGTCCTGACAGGGCCTCCTACGAGCAGTACTTC.

CDR3 in amino acids: CAIGGLAGHEQFF. For the CDR3, the DNA is TGTGCCATCGGGGGACTAGCGGGACATGAGCAGTTCTTC. The chain has TRBV10-3 and TRBJ2-1; 13 bases are a match to TRBD2. Germline loops: CDR1 ENHRY, CDR2 SYGVKD. The CDR3 runs 13 residues. With V trimmed by 8 bases and J by 8 bases, 3 bases remained unmatched.

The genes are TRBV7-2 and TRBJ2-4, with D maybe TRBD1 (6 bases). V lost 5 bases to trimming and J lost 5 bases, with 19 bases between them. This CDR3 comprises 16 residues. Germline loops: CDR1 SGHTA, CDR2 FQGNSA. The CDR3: CASSPSGTPGQNIQYF. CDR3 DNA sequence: TGTGCCAGCAGCCCCTCCGGGACACCTGGGCAAAACATTCAGTACTTC.

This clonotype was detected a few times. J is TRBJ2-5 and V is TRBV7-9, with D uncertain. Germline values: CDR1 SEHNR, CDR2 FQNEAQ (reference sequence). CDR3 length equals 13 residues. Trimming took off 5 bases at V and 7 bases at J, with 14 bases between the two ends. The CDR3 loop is CASSDSGDGTQYF. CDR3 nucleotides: TGTGCCAGCAGCGATTCCGGCGATGGGACCCAGTACTTC.

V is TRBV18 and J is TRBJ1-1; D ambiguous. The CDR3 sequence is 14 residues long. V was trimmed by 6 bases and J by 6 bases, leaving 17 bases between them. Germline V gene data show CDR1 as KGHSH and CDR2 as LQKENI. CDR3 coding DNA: TGTGCCAGCTCCAAGGAGGTGCAGGTTGCTGAAGCTTTCTTT. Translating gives CASSKEVQVAEAFF.

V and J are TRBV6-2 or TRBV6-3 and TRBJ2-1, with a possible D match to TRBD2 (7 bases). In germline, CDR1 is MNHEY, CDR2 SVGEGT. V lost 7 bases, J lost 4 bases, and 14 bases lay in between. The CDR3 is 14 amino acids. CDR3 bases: TGTGCCAGCATAGGCGGGGGCACTTACAATGAGCAGTTCTTC. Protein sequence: CASIGGGTYNEQFF.

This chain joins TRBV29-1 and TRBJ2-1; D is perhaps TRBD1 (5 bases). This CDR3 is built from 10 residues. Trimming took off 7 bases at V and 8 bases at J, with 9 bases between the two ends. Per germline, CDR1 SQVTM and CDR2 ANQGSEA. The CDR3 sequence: CSATGDEQFF. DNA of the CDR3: TGCAGCGCCACAGGAGATGAGCAGTTCTTC.

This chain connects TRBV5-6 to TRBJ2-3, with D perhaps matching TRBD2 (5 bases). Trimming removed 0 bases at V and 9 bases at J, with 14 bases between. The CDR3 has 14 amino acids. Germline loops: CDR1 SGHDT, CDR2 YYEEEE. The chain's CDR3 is CASSLVVGAGTQYF. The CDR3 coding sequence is TGTGCCAGCAGCTTGGTAGTCGGCGCGGGCACGCAGTATTTT.

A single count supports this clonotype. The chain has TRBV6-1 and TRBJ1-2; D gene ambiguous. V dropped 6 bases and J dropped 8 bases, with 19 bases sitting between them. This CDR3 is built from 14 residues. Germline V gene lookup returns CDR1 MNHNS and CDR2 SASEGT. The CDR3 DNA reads TGTGCCAGCAGGGAACTAGGCGAGACATGGGGCTACACCTTC. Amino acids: CASRELGETWGYTF.

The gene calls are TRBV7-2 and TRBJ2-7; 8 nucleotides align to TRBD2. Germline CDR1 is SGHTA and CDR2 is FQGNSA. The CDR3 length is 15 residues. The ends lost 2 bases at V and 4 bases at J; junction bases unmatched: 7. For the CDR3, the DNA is TGTGCCAGCAGCTTAAGTGGCGGGAGGCCTTACGAGCAGTACTTC. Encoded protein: CASSLSGGRPYEQYF. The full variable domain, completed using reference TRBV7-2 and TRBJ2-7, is GAGVSQSPSNKVTEKGKDVELRCDPISGHTALYWYRQSLGQGLEFLIYFQGNSAPDKSGLPSDRFSAERTGGSVSTLTIQRTQQEDSAVYLCASSLSGGRPYEQYFGPGTRLTVT.